This is a list of T cell receptor beta chains from one sample in a study of cytomegalovirus exposure and HLA in healthy donors. Measured with immunoSEQ multiplex PCR; TCRdb has only the in-frame clones, and not every one. The table shows 150,000 to 200,000 clones, with less than 90% occurring only once. The source material was PBMCs. The receptors here all came from a woman in her 50s in good health and CMV-seropositive. Each CDR3 is given with its conserved first and last residue. A D gene is named only where the DNA matches it firmly. Not every row has a clone size; where given, it reads once, few, many or a size class.

d_gene	v_gene	j_gene	abundance	CDR3nt	CDR3aa
TRBD2	TRBV18	TRBJ2-3	-	TGTGCCAGCTCTCCAGGACTAGCGAGGGGCACAGATACGCAGTATTTT	CASSPGLARGTDTQYF
-	TRBV7-2	TRBJ2-2	-	TGTGCCAGCAGCTCCGGGCGGCTAGCGTACACCGGGGAGCTGTTTTTT	CASSSGRLAYTGELFF
TRBD2	TRBV29-1	TRBJ2-3	-	TGCAGCGTTGAACCTAGCGGGGGGGATACGCAGTATTTT	CSVEPSGGDTQYF
TRBD1	TRBV30	TRBJ2-7	-	TGTGCCTGGAATTTACCCCCCTACAGGGGGTCATCCTACGAGCAGTACTTC	CAWNLPPYRGSSYEQYF
TRBD1	TRBV10-3	TRBJ2-7	-	TGTGCCATCAGTGACTTGCAGGGGGCCCACGAGCAGTACTTC	CAISDLQGAHEQYF
-	TRBV6-6	TRBJ2-5	-	TGTGCCAGCTTCCGTGGCGGGCAAGAGACCCAGTACTTC	CASFRGGQETQYF
-	TRBV15	TRBJ2-7	-	TGTGCCACCAGCAGAGACCAGGGCGAGCAGTACTTC	CATSRDQGEQYF
TRBD1	TRBV10-3	TRBJ2-1	-	TGTGCCATCGGTCAAGGGACAGGGCCCTCCTACAATGAGCAGTTCTTC	CAIGQGTGPSYNEQFF
TRBD2	TRBV6-5	TRBJ2-1	once	TGTGCCAGCAGTTACGGGGGGGGCTCCTACAATGAGCAGTTCTTC	CASSYGGGSYNEQFF
-	TRBV6-1	TRBJ2-2	-	TGTGCCAGCAGTAAGGGGTGGGGCACCGGGGAGCTGTTTTTT	CASSKGWGTGELFF
-	TRBV2	TRBJ2-7	-	TGTGCCAGCAGAGAAGACAGAGCCTACGAGCAGTACTTC	CASREDRAYEQYF
TRBD2	TRBV5-4	TRBJ2-1	-	TGTGCCAGCAGCTTGACTAGCGGGACCCACAATGAGCAGTTCTTC	CASSLTSGTHNEQFF
-	TRBV5-1	TRBJ1-2	-	TGCGCCAGCAGCTTGGACGCCGGTGGAGACTATGGCTACACCTTC	CASSLDAGGDYGYTF
-	TRBV19	TRBJ1-1	-	TGTGCCAGTAGTATAGGATGGGCGGGGGAGGACACTGAAGCTTTCTTT	CASSIGWAGEDTEAFF
TRBD2	TRBV5-4	TRBJ2-7	-	TGTGCCAGCAGCTTGGGCCGGGGGGGGGACTCCTACGAGCAGTACTTC	CASSLGRGGDSYEQYF
-	TRBV4-3	TRBJ1-5	-	TGCGCCAGCAGCCAAGTAGTCGGCGGGGCTCAGCCCCAGCATTTT	CASSQVVGGAQPQHF
TRBD1	TRBV18	TRBJ1-5	-	TGTGCCAGCTCACCCGGACAGGGAGGCAATCAGCCCCAGCATTTT	CASSPGQGGNQPQHF
-	TRBV9	TRBJ2-2	-	TGTGCCTCTTTAGCAGAGAACACCGGGGAGCTGTTTTTT	CASLAENTGELFF
-	TRBV2	TRBJ2-6	-	TGTGCCAGCAGAAGGGAGAACTCTGGGGCCAACGTCCTGACTTTC	CASRRENSGANVLTF
TRBD2	TRBV13	TRBJ2-7	-	TGTGCCAGCAGCCCAACCGGGACTAGCCACGAGCAGTACTTC	CASSPTGTSHEQYF
-	TRBV6-1	TRBJ2-1	-	TGTGCCAGCAGTACAACCTACAATGAGCAGTTCTTC	CASSTTYNEQFF
-	TRBV19	TRBJ1-4	-	TGTGCCAGTAGCGAAGGAGGGAGTATTGGAGATGAAAAACTGTTTTTT	CASSEGGSIGDEKLFF
-	TRBV6-5	TRBJ1-1	-	TGTGCCAGCAGCGGGAGCACTGAAGCTTTCTTT	CASSGSTEAFF
-	TRBV9	TRBJ2-6	-	TGTGCCAGCAGCGTAACGGGCTCTGGGGCCAACGTCCTGACTTTC	CASSVTGSGANVLTF
TRBD2	TRBV5-1	TRBJ2-3	-	TGCGCCAGCAGCTTGGCCCGAGCGGGAGATTTCGGCACAGATACGCAGTATTTT	CASSLARAGDFGTDTQYF
TRBD1	TRBV19	TRBJ2-1	-	TGTGCCAGTAGTATAGGGGGACAGGCTTGCAATGAGCAGTTCTTC	CASSIGGQACNEQFF
-	TRBV5-1	TRBJ1-6	-	TGCGCCAGCAGCTCGACATGGGGGGGAGGTGAGAGTTCACCCCTCCACTTT	CASSSTWGGGESSPLHF
-	TRBV6-1	TRBJ1-6	once	TGTGCCAGCGGTGAAAGAGGGTCTGATCCACCCCTCCACTTT	CASGERGSDPPLHF
TRBD1	TRBV6-5	TRBJ1-1	once	TGTGCCAGCAGACCCGGGACAGGCAACACTGAAGCTTTCTTT	CASRPGTGNTEAFF
-	TRBV28	TRBJ2-6	-	TGTGCCAGCAGTTTGGGCGGGGCTGGGGCCAACGTCCTGACTTTC	CASSLGGAGANVLTF
TRBD2	TRBV4-3	TRBJ2-1	once	TGCGCCAGCAGCCACCTGGGACTAGCGGGGAACAATGAGCAGTTCTTC	CASSHLGLAGNNEQFF
-	TRBV18	TRBJ2-5	few	TGTGCCAGCTCACCGAGCGACGCCGAGACCCAGTACTTC	CASSPSDAETQYF